This passage covers 18 T cell receptor beta chains from one sample sequenced in a study of type 1 regulatory T cells. TCRdb analysed the reads with MiXCR anew, one entry per CDR3 protein. The top ten clones hold roughly 2.1% of a sample with fewer than 75,000 distinct CDR3 sequences, just under 50% of them seen once. The antigens these receptors bind are not known. The sequenced sample was cultured non-Tr1 T cells, either the whole culture or a sorted T cell fraction (not recorded which). The receptors were sampled from a human donor in good health.

The CDR3 loop reads CASSAGSSYNSPLHF. Here the CDR3 DNA reads TGTGCCAGCAGTGCAGGGAGCTCCTATAATTCACCCCTCCACTTT. V usage is TRBV7-6 and J usage is TRBJ1-6; perhaps TRBD1 as D (5 bases). Germline V gives CDR1 SGHVS, CDR2 FNYEAQ. Trimming cost V 6 bases and J 0 bases, with 9 bases left between them. CDR3 length: 15 amino acids.

This chain joins TRBV7-2 and TRBJ2-7; 10 nucleotides match TRBD2. The junction had 14 bases not matched to a gene; V was cut back by 6 bases and J by 6 bases. The CDR3 is 16 amino acids. Looked up from germline, CDR1 is SGHTA and CDR2 is FQGNSA. The DNA for the CDR3 is TGTGCCAGCAGGCGCTCCCCCGGGACTAGCGAGTTCGAGCAGTACTTC. Residues: CASRRSPGTSEFEQYF.

The chain joins TRBV20-1 to TRBJ2-7; 7 nucleotides align to TRBD1. Germline V gene data show CDR1 as DFQATT and CDR2 as SNEGSKA (reference sequence). The CDR3 length is 16 residues. V was clipped by 1 base and J by 0 bases; unmatched bases: 9. The CDR3 spells CSARALLWDSSYEQYF. The CDR3 region has the DNA TGCAGTGCTAGAGCTCTCCTCTGGGACAGCTCCTACGAGCAGTACTTC.

The chain is built from TRBV29-1 and TRBJ1-1, with D tentatively TRBD1 (6 bases). This CDR3 is 13 amino acids long. Germline CDR1 reads SQVTM; CDR2 reads ANQGSEA. Trimming removed 7 bases from V and 0 bases from J, with 12 bases in between. The CDR3 nucleotides are TGCAGCGGGTCGGGACATCTGAACACTGAAGCTTTCTTT. It translates to CSGSGHLNTEAFF.

This clonotype was seen many times. The DNA of the CDR3 is TGTGCCAGCAGCTCGGGACGGATGAACACTGAAGCTTTCTTT. Its translation is CASSSGRMNTEAFF. The chain combines TRBV11-2 with TRBJ1-1, with a tentative D call TRBD1 (5 bases). The length of the CDR3 is 14 residues. Germline V gives CDR1 SGHAT, CDR2 FQNNGV. Trimming took 4 bases from V and 0 from J, leaving 9 bases between them.

The chain uses TRBV5-1 and TRBJ1-1; D ambiguous. CDR3 length: 14 amino acids. Germline V gene lookup returns CDR1 SGHRS and CDR2 YFSETQ. The V and J ends lost 0 bases and 6 bases respectively, with 12 bases between them. CDR3 residues: CASSLDTSSAEAFF. The CDR3 bases are TGCGCCAGCAGCTTGGATACCAGTTCCGCTGAAGCTTTCTTT.

The rearrangement uses TRBV2 and TRBJ1-5, with D hard to call. This CDR3 is 14 amino acids long. Trimming took 5 bases from V and 10 from J, leaving 18 bases between them. The germline CDR1 and CDR2 sequences are SNHLY and FYNNEI. CDR3 loop: CASSPRMEKGPQHF. CDR3 DNA: TGTGCCAGCAGTCCTCGAATGGAGAAAGGTCCCCAGCATTTT.

The V and J genes are TRBV20-1 and TRBJ2-3; 8 nucleotides match TRBD1. This CDR3 has 15 amino acids. V gave up 3 bases and J gave up 5 bases; unmatched junction bases: 10. Germline-derived CDR1 and CDR2 are DFQATT and SNEGSKA (reference sequence). The CDR3 DNA reads as TGCAGTGCTAGCCGAGGACAGGGTGGGCTAGATACGCAGTATTTT. It is translated as CSASRGQGGLDTQYF.

The chain combines TRBV7-2 with TRBJ2-4; D may be TRBD1 (5 bases). Germline CDR1 SGHTA, CDR2 FQGNSA. This CDR3 region has 16 residues. Trimming removed 4 bases from V and 0 bases from J, with 13 bases in between. CDR3 DNA: TGTGCCAGCAGCTCCCGACAGAGCTTAGCCAAAAACATTCAGTACTTC. The encoded protein is CASSSRQSLAKNIQYF.

This chain links TRBV4-2 with TRBJ2-7, with D possibly being TRBD1 (6 bases). This CDR3 is 15 amino acids long. V was trimmed by 3 bases and J by 4 bases, leaving 16 bases between them. Germline V lookup: CDR1 LGHNA, CDR2 YNFKEQ. CDR3 nucleotide sequence: TGTGCCAGCAGCCAGGACCGGCGACAGGCTTACGAGCAGTACTTC. The encoded protein is CASSQDRRQAYEQYF.

The chain combines TRBV5-1 with TRBJ2-3; D perhaps matches TRBD2 (5 bases). The germline CDR1 and CDR2 sequences are SGHRS and YFSETQ. The CDR3 is 15 amino acids. Deletions cut 4 bases from V and 1 base from J, with 13 bases between. The CDR3 nucleotides are TGCGCCAGCAGCCTGGCGGAGGTTGGCACAGATACGCAGTATTTT. Translation gives CASSLAEVGTDTQYF.

The V and J genes are TRBV9 and TRBJ2-3, with 10 positions matching TRBD2. CDR1 is SGDLS, CDR2 YYNGEE, per germline. The CDR3 covers 15 residues. The V segment lost 3 bases and the J segment 1 base; nucleotides outside the gene matches: 2. The CDR3 sequence: CASSGGTSGTDTQYF. The CDR3 DNA reads TGTGCCAGCAGCGGAGGGACTAGCGGCACAGATACGCAGTATTTT.

A few counts support this clonotype. The V gene is TRBV3-1, the J gene TRBJ2-7; no clear D. Germline V gene sequence: CDR1 LGHDT, CDR2 YNNKEL (reference sequence). The ends were cut back, 8 bases at V and 0 bases at J, with 8 bases in the middle. The CDR3 contains 12 residues. In DNA, the CDR3 is TGTGCCAGCGGTCCTAGCTCCTACGAGCAGTACTTC. It specifies CASGPSSYEQYF.

The J gene is TRBJ1-2, the V gene TRBV28; possibly TRBD1 for D (6 bases). Trimming left V 8 bases short and J 4 bases short, with 17 bases between. The CDR3 covers 14 residues. CDR1 is MDHEN and CDR2 is SYDVKM in the germline V gene. CDR3 coding DNA: TGTGCCAGCGGGGTCGGGGGGCAAATCTATGGCTACACCTTC. Amino acids: CASGVGGQIYGYTF.

This clonotype occurred a few times. This rearrangement joins TRBV20-1 to TRBJ2-5; maybe TRBD1 (7 bases). This CDR3 region has 12 residues. The germline V gene encodes CDR1 DFQATT and CDR2 SNEGSKA (reference sequence). V lost 3 bases, J lost 5 bases, and 10 bases lay in between. The CDR3 sequence: CSAREGAETQYF. The CDR3 DNA follows: TGCAGTGCTAGGGAGGGGGCTGAGACCCAGTACTTC.

Concerning this clonotype itself: At one end, the junction sequence differs from germline, possibly due to a read error. The CDR3 loop reads CASKTGSGNTIHF. CDR3 coding DNA: TGTGCCAGTAAAACAGGCTCTGGAAACACCATACATTTT. The chain links TRBV28 to TRBJ1-3; maybe TRBD1 (5 bases). CDR1 is MDHEN, CDR2 SYDVKM, per germline. The CDR3 length is 13 residues.

By sample share, this clonotype is medium-sized. The rearrangement uses TRBV7-2 and TRBJ2-1, with D possibly being TRBD2 (7 bases). Germline CDR1 SGHTA, CDR2 FQGNSA. The CDR3 is made up of 13 amino acids. Trimming pared 3 bases from V and 8 bases from J, leaving 11 bases between. The CDR3 region is CASSFGGQDEQFF. In DNA form, the CDR3 reads TGTGCCAGCAGCTTCGGGGGGCAGGATGAGCAGTTCTTC. Using reference TRBV7-2 and TRBJ2-1 for the parts outside the CDR3, the full variable domain is GAGVSQSPSNKVTEKGKDVELRCDPISGHTALYWYRQSLGQGLEFLIYFQGNSAPDKSGLPSDRFSAERTGGSVSTLTIQRTQQEDSAVYLCASSFGGQDEQFFGPGTRLTVL.

V and J are TRBV7-7 and TRBJ2-5; weak D call: TRBD2 (6 bases). Germline values: CDR1 SSHAT, CDR2 FNYEAQ (reference sequence). The CDR3 extends over 16 amino acids. V lost 3 bases to trimming and J lost 0 bases, with 14 bases between them. CDR3 sequence: CASSFGGVGYQETQYF. In DNA, the CDR3 is TGTGCCAGCAGCTTCGGGGGAGTGGGGTACCAAGAGACCCAGTACTTC.